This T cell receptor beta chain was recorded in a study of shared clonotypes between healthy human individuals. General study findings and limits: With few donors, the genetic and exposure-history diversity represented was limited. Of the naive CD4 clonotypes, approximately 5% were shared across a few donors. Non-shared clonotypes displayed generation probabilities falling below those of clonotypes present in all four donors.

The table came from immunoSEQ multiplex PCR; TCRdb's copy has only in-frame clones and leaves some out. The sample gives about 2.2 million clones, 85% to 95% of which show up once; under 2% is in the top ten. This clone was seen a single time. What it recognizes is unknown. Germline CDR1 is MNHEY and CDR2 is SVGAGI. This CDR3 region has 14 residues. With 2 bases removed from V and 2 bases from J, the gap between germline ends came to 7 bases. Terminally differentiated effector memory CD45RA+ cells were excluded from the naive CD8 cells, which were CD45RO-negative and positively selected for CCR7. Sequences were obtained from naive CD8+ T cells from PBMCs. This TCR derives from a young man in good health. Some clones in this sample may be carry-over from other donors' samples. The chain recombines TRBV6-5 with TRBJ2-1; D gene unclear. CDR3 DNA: TGTGCCAGCAGTTACATGGAAACCTACAATGAGCAGTTCTTC. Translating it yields CASSYMETYNEQFF.